The entry below describes one TCR beta chain. Clones were read by immunoSEQ multiplex PCR, and TCRdb kept only the in-frame ones, dropping some. The repertoire consists of about 46,000 clones, with roughly 91% occurring once and the leading ten covering nearly 5%. CDR1 is SGHVS and CDR2 is FQNEAQ in the germline V gene. CDR3 size: 13 residues. V lost 4 bases and J 6 bases, leaving 11 bases between the germline ends. This specimen comes from a study of PD-1 blockade in classical Hodgkin lymphoma. Time point here: newly diagnosed, previously untreated cHL patient sample. The rearrangement uses TRBV7-8 and TRBJ2-3; no reliable D call. This TCR derives from a human donor with classical Hodgkin lymphoma. What was sequenced was peripheral blood mononuclear cells (PBMCs). The CDR3 is CASSWRLGDTQYF. CDR3 DNA sequence: TGTGCCAGCAGCTGGCGACTTGGTGATACGCAGTATTTT.